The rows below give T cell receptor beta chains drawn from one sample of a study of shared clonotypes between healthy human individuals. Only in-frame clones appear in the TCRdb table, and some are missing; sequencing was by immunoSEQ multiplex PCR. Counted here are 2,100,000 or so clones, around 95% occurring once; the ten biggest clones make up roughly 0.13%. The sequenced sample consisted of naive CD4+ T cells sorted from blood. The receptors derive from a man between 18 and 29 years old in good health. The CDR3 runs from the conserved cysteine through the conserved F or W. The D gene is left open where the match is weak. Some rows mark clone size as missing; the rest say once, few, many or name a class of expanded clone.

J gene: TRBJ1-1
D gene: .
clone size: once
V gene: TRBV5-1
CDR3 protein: CASKRGENTEAFF
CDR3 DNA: TGCGCCAGTAAGAGGGGAGAGAACACTGAAGCTTTCTTT

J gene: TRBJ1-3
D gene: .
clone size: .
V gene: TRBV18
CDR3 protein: CASSPTTVSGNTIYF
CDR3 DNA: TGTGCCAGCTCACCTACGACAGTCTCTGGAAACACCATATATTTT

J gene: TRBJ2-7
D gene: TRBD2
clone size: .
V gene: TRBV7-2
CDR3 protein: CASSPVAGGPWEQYF
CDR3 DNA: TGTGCCAGCAGCCCGGTAGCGGGAGGGCCTTGGGAGCAGTACTTC

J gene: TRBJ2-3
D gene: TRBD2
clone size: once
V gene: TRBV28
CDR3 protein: CASSLGTSGGTDTQYF
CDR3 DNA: TGTGCCAGCAGCTTGGGGACTAGCGGGGGCACAGATACGCAGTATTTT

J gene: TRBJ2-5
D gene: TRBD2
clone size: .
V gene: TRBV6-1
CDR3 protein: CASSHGLEETQYF
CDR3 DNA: TGTGCCAGCAGCCACGGACTAGAAGAGACCCAGTACTTC

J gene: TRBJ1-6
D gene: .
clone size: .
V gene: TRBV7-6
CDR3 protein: CASSSETGINSPLHF
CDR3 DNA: TGTGCCAGCAGTTCCGAGACAGGAATAAATTCACCCCTCCACTTT

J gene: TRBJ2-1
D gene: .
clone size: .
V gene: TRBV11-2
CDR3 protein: CASASLYSYNEQFF
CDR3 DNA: TGTGCCAGCGCAAGTCTCTACTCCTACAATGAGCAGTTCTTC

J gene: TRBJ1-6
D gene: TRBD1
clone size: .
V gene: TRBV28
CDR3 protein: CASRTGTANSPLHF
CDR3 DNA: TGTGCCAGCAGGACCGGGACAGCCAATTCACCCCTCCACTTT

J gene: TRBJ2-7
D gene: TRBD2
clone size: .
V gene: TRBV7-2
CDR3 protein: CASSLGLAGKYEQYF
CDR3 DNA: TGTGCCAGCAGCTTAGGACTAGCGGGAAAGTACGAGCAGTACTTC

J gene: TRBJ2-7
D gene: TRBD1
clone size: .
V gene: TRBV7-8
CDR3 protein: CASSFDRDVGQYF
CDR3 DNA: TGTGCCAGCAGCTTCGACAGGGACGTGGGGCAGTACTTC

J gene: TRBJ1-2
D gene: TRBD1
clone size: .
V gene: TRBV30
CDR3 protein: CAWSFLRDRRFGYTF
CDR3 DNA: TGTGCCTGGAGCTTCCTCCGGGACAGGAGATTCGGCTACACCTTC

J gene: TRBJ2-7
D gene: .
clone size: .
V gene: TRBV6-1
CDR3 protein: CASMKSYEQYF
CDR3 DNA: TGTGCCAGCATGAAGAGCTACGAGCAGTACTTC